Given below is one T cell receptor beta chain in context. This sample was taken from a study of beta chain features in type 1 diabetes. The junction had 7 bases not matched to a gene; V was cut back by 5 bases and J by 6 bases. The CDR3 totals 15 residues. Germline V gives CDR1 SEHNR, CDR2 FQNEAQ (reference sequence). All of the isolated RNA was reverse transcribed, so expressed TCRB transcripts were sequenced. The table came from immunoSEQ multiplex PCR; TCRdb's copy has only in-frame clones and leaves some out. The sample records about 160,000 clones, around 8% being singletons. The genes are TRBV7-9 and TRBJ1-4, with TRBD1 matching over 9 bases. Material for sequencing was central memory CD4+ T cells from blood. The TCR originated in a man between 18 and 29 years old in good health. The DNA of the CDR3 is TGTGCCAGCAGCCTAACCGGGACAGGGCATGAAAAACTGTTTTTT. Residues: CASSLTGTGHEKLFF.